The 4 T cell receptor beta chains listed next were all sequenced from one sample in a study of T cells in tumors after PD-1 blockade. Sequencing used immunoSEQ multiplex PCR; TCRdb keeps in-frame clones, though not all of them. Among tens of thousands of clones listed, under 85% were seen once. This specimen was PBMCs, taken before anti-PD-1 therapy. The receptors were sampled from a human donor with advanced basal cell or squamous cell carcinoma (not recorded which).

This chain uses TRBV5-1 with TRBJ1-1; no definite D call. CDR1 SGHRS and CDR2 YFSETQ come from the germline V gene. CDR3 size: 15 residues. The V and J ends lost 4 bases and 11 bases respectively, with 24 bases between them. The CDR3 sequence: CASSQDGPRGVVAFF. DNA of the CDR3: TGCGCCAGCAGCCAGGACGGCCCCCGGGGAGTTGTGGCTTTCTTT.

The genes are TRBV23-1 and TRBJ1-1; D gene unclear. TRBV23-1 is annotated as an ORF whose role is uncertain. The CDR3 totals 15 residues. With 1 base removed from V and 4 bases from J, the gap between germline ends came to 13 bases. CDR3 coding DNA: TGCGCCAGCAGTCAATATGGTCAGTTGGTCACTGAAGCTTTCTTT. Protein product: CASSQYGQLVTEAFF.

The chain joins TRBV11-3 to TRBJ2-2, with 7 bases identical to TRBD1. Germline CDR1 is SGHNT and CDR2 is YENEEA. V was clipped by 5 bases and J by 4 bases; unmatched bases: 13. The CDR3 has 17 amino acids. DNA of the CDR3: TGTGCCAGCAGCCCTTCGGTGGGACAGACTTTCACCGGGGAGCTGTTTTTT. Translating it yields CASSPSVGQTFTGELFF.

CDR3 sequence reads: CASSLARQGGGYTF. CDR3 bases: TGTGCCAGCAGCTTAGCGCGTCAGGGGGGCGGCTACACCTTC. This rearrangement joins TRBV7-9 to TRBJ1-2; TRBD1 agrees at 7 bases. The germline CDR1 and CDR2 sequences are SEHNR and FQNEAQ (reference sequence). The length of the CDR3 is 14 residues. V dropped 0 bases and J dropped 8; count of bases not matched to a gene: 6. Full variable domain (outside the CDR3, taken from reference TRBV7-9 and TRBJ1-2): DTGVSQNPRHKITKRGQNVTFRCDPISEHNRLYWYRQTLGQGPEFLTYFQNEAQLEKSRLLSDRFSAERPKGSFSTLEIQRTEQGDSAMYLCASSLARQGGGYTFGSGTRLTVV.